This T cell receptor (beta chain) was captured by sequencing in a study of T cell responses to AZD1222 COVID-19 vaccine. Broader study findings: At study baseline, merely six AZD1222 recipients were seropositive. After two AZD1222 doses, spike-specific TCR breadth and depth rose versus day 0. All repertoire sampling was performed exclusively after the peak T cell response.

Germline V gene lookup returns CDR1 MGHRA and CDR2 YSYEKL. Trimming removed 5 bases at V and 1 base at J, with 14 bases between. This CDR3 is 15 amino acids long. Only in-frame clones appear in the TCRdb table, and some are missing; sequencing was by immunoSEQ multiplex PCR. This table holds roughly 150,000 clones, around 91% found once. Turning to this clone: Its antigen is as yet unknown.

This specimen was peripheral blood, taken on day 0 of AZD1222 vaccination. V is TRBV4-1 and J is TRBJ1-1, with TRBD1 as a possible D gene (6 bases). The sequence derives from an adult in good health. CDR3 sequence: CASSAVQGRNTEAFF. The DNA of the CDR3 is TGCGCCAGCAGCGCTGTACAGGGACGGAACACTGAAGCTTTCTTT.